A single sample is the source of the 2 T cell receptor beta chains below, sequenced in a study of blood T cell repertoires in COVID-19. Clones were read by immunoSEQ multiplex PCR, and TCRdb kept only the in-frame ones, dropping some. The table has approximately 260,000 clones, about nine tenths seen once. The material sequenced was peripheral blood. These receptors all stem from a man in his fifties or sixties with acute or convalescent COVID-19.

This clone was seen only once. The chain employs TRBV12-3 or TRBV12-4 and TRBJ1-5; D may be TRBD1 (5 bases). The ends were cut back, 9 bases at V and 3 bases at J, with 12 bases in the middle. The CDR3 loop spans 13 amino acids. The CDR3, as DNA: TGTGCCAGTAGAACAGGATTCAATCAGCCCCAGCATTTT. Residues: CASRTGFNQPQHF.

This chain uses TRBV29-1 with TRBJ2-2; D might be TRBD1 (6 bases). V lost 6 bases to trimming and J lost 7 bases, with 15 bases between them. This CDR3 has 13 amino acids. The germline V gene has CDR1 SQVTM and CDR2 ANQGSEA. DNA of the CDR3: TGCAGCGTGGCCGGGACACAATTCGGGGAGCTGTTTTTT. Its protein product is CSVAGTQFGELFF.